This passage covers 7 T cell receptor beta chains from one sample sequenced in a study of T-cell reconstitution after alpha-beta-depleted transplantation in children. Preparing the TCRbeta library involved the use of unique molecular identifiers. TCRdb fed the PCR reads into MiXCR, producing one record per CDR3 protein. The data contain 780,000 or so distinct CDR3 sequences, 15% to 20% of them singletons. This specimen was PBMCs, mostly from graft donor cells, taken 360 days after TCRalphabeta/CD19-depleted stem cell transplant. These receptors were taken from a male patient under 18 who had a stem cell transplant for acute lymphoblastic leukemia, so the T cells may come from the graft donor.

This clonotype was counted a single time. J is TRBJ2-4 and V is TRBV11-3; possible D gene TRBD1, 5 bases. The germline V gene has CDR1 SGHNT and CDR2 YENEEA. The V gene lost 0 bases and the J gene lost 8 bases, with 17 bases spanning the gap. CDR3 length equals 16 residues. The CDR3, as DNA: TGTGCCAGCAGCTTAGATCCAAACAGGTTAGGGGACATTCAGTACTTC. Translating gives CASSLDPNRLGDIQYF.

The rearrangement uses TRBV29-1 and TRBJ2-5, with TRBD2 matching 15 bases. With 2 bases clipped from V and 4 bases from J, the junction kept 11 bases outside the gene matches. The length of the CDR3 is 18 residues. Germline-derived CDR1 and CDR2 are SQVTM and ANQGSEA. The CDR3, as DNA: TGCAGCGTTGAATACCCGGGACTAGCGGGAGGTGGACCAGAGACCCAGTACTTC. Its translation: CSVEYPGLAGGGPETQYF.

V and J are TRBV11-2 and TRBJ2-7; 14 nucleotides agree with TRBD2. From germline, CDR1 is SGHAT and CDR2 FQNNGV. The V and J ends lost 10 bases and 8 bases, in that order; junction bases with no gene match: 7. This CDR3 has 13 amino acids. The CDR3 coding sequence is TGTGCCATCGGGACTAGCGGGAGTTACCAGCAGTACTTC. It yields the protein CAIGTSGSYQQYF. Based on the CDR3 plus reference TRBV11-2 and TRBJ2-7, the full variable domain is EAGVAQSPRYKIIEKRQSVAFWCNPISGHATLYWYQQILGQGPKLLIQFQNNGVVDDSQLPKDRFSAERLKGVDSTLKIQPAKLEDSAVYLCAIGTSGSYQQYFGPGTRLTVT.

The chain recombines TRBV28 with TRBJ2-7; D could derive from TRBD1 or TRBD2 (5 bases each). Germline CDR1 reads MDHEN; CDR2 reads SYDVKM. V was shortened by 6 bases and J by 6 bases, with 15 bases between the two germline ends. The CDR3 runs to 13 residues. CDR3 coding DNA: TGTGCCAGCAGCGGGACCCCGGGGAGCGAGCAGTACTTC. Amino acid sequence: CASSGTPGSEQYF.

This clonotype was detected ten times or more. Written as DNA, the CDR3 is TGCGCCAGCAGCTTGGGGATAGCGGGGTGGCCCTCCTACGAGCAGTACTTC. This gives the protein CASSLGIAGWPSYEQYF. J is TRBJ2-7 and V is TRBV5-1; 8 bases are a match to TRBD2. V lost 0 bases and J lost 0; bases outside the gene matches: 8. Germline lookup yields CDR1 SGHRS and CDR2 YFSETQ. The CDR3 loop spans 17 amino acids. The whole variable domain, filled in from reference TRBV5-1 and TRBJ2-7, reads KAGVTQTPRYLIKTRGQQVTLSCSPISGHRSVSWYQQTPGQGLQFLFEYFSETQRNKGNFPGRFSGRQFSNSRSEMNVSTLELGDSALYLCASSLGIAGWPSYEQYFGPGTRLTVT.

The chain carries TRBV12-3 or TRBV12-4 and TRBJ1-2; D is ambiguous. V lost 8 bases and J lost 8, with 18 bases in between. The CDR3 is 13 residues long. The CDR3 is CASSVLLHGGYTF. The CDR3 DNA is TGTGCCAGCTCCGTATTACTCCACGGGGGCTACACCTTC.

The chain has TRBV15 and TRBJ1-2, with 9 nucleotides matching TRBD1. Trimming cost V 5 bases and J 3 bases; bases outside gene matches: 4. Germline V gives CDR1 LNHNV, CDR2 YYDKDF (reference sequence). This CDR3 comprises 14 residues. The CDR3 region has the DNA TGTGCCACCAGCGGCCGGGACAGGGACTATGGCTACACCTTC. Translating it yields CATSGRDRDYGYTF.